The 6 T cell receptor beta chains in this list originate from one sample, sequenced in a study of blood T cell repertoires in COVID-19. The assay was immunoSEQ multiplex PCR, and TCRdb's table has in-frame clones only and misses some. The table includes about 400,000 clones, nearly 90% detected once. The sample taken for sequencing was PBMCs or T cells enriched from blood (not recorded which). These receptors came from a woman aged 18-29 years with acute COVID-19.

This sequence joins TRBV6-5 and TRBJ2-3, with TRBD1 matching over 8 bases. The CDR3 extends over 12 amino acids. From germline, CDR1 is MNHEY and CDR2 SVGAGI. Germline trimming cut 6 bases from V and 10 bases from J; bases unmatched to any gene: 6. The CDR3: CASRTTGEAQYF. The CDR3 region has the DNA TGTGCCAGCAGAACGACAGGGGAAGCGCAGTATTTT.

This clone was seen only a few times. The genes are TRBV18 and TRBJ1-3, with TRBD1 matching 8 bases. The CDR3 runs 17 residues. Germline values: CDR1 KGHSH, CDR2 LQKENI. The V and J ends lost 1 base and 0 bases, in that order; junction bases with no gene match: 5. This CDR3 reads CASSPRAGGSSGNTIYF. CDR3 DNA: TGTGCCAGCTCACCACGGGCAGGGGGCAGCTCTGGAAACACCATATATTTT.

The chain couples TRBV7-8 to TRBJ1-2; D possibly corresponds to TRBD1 (6 bases). Trimming pared 6 bases from V and 6 bases from J, leaving 14 bases between. The CDR3 consists of 13 residues. Per germline, CDR1 SGHVS and CDR2 FQNEAQ. The CDR3 spells CASRSQGQDGYTF. CDR3 nucleotides: TGTGCCAGCAGGAGCCAGGGGCAGGATGGCTACACCTTC. Complete variable domain (other parts from reference TRBV7-8 and TRBJ1-2): GAGVSQSPRYKVAKRGQDVALRCDPISGHVSLFWYQQALGQGPEFLTYFQNEAQLDKSGLPSDRFFAERPEGSVSTLKIQRTQQEDSAVYLCASRSQGQDGYTFGSGTRLTVV.

The rearrangement uses TRBV11-2 and TRBJ2-7; 13 bases are a match to TRBD2. J lost 2 bases, V lost 5 bases, and 3 bases had no gene match. The CDR3 contains 15 residues. Germline loops: CDR1 SGHAT, CDR2 FQNNGV. The CDR3, as DNA: TGTGCCAGCAGCCCGGGACTAGCGGGAACCTACGAGCAGTACTTC. This sequence encodes CASSPGLAGTYEQYF.

The genes are TRBV6-4 and TRBJ2-7; weak D call: TRBD2 (6 bases). The CDR3 is made up of 12 amino acids. Deletions cut 0 bases from V and 7 bases from J, with 7 bases between. CDR1 is MRHNA and CDR2 is SNTAGT in the germline V gene. CDR3 region: CASSDSTSEQYF. CDR3 sequence (DNA): TGTGCCAGCAGTGACTCGACTAGTGAGCAGTACTTC.

This clone was observed a single time. The chain couples TRBV10-2 to TRBJ1-5, with 9 positions matching TRBD1. The V and J ends lost 5 bases and 6 bases, in that order; junction bases with no gene match: 11. Germline lookup yields CDR1 WSHSY and CDR2 SAAADI. The CDR3 loop spans 16 amino acids. The CDR3 DNA sequence: TGCGCCAGCAGTAAGCTTCGGGGACAGGGTTCTCAGCCCCAGCATTTT. The encoded protein is CASSKLRGQGSQPQHF.